The entry that follows covers one T cell receptor (beta chain) sequence. V was trimmed by 7 bases and J by 4 bases, leaving 14 bases between them. Germline V lookup: CDR1 LNHDA, CDR2 SQIVND (reference sequence). This CDR3 region has 14 residues. The sample originates from a study of cytomegalovirus exposure and HLA in healthy donors. It was with 60 Vbeta and 13 Jbeta primers that the PCR ran. Authors' methods: In a later analysis, the count reached 80 million or so unique TCR beta chains, with around 11 million shared. Some clones are missing from TCRdb's copy, which holds only in-frame ones; the method was immunoSEQ multiplex PCR. V and J calls plus clone size are reproduced from that table; the DNA served to infer D and trimming. Here the sample spans roughly 200,000 clones, 82% being singletons.

The specimen sequenced was PBMCs. The TCR comes from a woman between 40 and 50 years old in good health and CMV-seronegative. V and J are TRBV19 and TRBJ2-1; a weak D match, TRBD2 (7 bases). The CDR3 loop reads CASTEGGGYNEQFF. CDR3 nucleotides: TGTGCCAGTACCGAGGGGGGGGGATACAATGAGCAGTTCTTC.